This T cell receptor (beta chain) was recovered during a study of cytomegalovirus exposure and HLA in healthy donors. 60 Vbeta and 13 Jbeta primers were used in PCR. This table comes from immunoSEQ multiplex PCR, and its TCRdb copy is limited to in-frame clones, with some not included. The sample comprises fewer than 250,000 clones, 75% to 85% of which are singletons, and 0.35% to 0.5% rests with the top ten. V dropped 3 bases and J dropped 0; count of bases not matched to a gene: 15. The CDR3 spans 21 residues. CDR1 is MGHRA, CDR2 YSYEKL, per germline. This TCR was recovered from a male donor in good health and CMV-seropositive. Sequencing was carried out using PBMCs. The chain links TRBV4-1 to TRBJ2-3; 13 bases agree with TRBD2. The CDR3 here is CASSQQPGLAGIWGSTDTQYF. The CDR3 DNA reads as TGCGCCAGCAGCCAGCAACCGGGACTAGCGGGAATCTGGGGTAGCACAGATACGCAGTATTTT.